The source of this TCR beta chain is a study of response to subunit inactivated influenza vaccine. Each CDR3 protein is one row after TCRdb ran MiXCR on the RT-PCR reads. The profile covers fewer than 800,000 distinct CDR3 sequences, with 15% to 18% appearing a single time and about 9.9% taken by the ten largest. Overall study results and limits: The study's authors posited that every seasonal influenza vaccination enlists few new T cells.

In germline, CDR1 is MDHEN, CDR2 SYDVKM. The CDR3 sequence is 16 residues long. Unmatched junction bases numbered 8, after V lost 5 bases and J lost 2 bases. This clonotype was found a few times. Antigen specificity is unknown. The chain employs TRBV28 and TRBJ2-4; 8 bases agree with TRBD1. The sample consisted of PBMCs from blood, taken 11 to 12 days after vaccination. This TCR was recovered from a middle-aged man who received an inactivated influenza vaccine. CDR3 DNA: TGTGCCAGCAGTCTGGACAGGGTGGGATCCAAAAACATTCAGTACTTC. Translating it yields CASSLDRVGSKNIQYF.